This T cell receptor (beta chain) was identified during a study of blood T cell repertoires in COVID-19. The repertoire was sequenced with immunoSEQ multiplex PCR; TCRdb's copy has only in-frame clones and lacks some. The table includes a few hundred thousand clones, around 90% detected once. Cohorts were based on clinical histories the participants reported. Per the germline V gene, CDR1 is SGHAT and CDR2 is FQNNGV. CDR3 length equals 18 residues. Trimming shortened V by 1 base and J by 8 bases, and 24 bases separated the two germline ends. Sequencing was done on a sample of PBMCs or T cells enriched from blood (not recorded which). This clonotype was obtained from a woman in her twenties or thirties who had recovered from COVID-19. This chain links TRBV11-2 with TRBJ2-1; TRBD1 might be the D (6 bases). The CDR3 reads CASSLGGPQGQTIYEQFF. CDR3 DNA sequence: TGTGCCAGCAGCTTAGGAGGTCCCCAGGGGCAAACGATCTATGAGCAGTTCTTC.